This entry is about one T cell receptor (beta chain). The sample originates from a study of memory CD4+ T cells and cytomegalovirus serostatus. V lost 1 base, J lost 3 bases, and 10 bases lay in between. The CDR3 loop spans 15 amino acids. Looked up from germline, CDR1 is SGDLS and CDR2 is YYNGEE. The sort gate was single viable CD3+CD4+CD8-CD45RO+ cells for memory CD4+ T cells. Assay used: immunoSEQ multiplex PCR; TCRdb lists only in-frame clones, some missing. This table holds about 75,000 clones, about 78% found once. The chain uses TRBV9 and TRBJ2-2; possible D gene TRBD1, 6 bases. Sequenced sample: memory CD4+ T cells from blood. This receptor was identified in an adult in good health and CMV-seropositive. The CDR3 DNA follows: TGTGCCAGCAGCGTACGGGCAGGGGACACCGGGGAGCTGTTTTTT. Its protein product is CASSVRAGDTGELFF.